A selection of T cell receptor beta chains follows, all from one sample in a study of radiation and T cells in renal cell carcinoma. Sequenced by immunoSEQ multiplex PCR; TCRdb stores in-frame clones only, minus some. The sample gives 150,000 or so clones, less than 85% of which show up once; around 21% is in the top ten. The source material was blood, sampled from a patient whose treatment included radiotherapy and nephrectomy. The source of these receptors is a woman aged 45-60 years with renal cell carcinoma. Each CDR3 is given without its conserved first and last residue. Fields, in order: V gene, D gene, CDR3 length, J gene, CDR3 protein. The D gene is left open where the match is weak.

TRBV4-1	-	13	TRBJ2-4	ASSPIGGAKNIQY
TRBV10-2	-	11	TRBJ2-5	ASSVQKAETQY
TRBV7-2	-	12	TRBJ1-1	ASSLGGQNTEAF
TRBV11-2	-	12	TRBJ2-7	ASSLQIASYEQY
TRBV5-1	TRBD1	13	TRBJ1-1	ASSLGGQGDTEAF
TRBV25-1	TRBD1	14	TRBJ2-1	ASSELGGTGYNEQF
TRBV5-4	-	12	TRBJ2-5	ASSFKSQQETQY
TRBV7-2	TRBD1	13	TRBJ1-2	ASSLGIGQGAGYT
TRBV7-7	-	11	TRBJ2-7	ASSSRQGNEQY
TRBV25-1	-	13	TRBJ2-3	ASSEFRAAPDTQY
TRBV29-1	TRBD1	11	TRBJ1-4	SVRGTGGVELF
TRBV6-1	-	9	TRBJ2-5	ASSEGETQY
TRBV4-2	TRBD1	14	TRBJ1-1	ASSLRTGVLLTEAF
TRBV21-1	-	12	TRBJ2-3	ASKTDGDACGQY
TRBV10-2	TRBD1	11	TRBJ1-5	ASMDRGNQPQH
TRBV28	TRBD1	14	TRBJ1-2	ASSLHGRGQTYGYT
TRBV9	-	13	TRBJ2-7	ASSAGPDGAYEQY
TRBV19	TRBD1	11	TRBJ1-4	ASSTGGWEKLF
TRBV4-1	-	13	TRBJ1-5	ASSAVGQTNQPQH
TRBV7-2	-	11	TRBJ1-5	ASRQDPNQPQH
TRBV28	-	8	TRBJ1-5	ASSPWPQH
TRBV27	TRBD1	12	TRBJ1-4	ASSFYRGSEKLF
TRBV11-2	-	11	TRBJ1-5	ASSRQSNQPQH
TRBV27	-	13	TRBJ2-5	ASSPRPTEAETQY
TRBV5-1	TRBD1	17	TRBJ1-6	ASSLARTGSSSYNSPLH
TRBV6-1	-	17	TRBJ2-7	ASSEAGPGRFGRNYEQY
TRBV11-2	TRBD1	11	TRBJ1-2	ASSLGQGDGYT
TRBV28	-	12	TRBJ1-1	ASSFFRTNTEAF
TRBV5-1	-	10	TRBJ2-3	ASSSTTDTQY
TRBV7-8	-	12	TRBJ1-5	ASSFSGSSQPQH
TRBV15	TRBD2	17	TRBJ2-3	ATSKSLAGGYRVGDTQY
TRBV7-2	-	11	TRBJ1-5	ASSLVGNQPQH
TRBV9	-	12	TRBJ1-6	ASSVGGEGSPLH
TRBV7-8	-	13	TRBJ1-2	ASSLAGGGGDGYT
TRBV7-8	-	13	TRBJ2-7	ASSLEQGSIYEQY
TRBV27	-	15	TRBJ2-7	ASSLSPFTGAAYEQY
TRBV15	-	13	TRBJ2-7	ATSRDHVRIGEQY
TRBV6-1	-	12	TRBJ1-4	ASSRDRTNEKLF
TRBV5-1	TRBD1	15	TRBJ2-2	ASSAGQGVTNTGELF
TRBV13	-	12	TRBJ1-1	ASSSGPMNTEAF
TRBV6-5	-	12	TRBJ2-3	ASSYLRATDTQY
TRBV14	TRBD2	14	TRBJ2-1	ASSQVGSGNYNEQF
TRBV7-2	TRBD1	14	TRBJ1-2	ASSLRTGGLSYGYT
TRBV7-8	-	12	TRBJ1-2	ASSLQTEDYGYT